This T cell receptor beta chain was retrieved from a study of cytomegalovirus exposure and HLA in healthy donors. Study observations and caveats: According to the study, some 160 TCR beta chains were cytomegalovirus-associated.

Germline values: CDR1 SGHTA, CDR2 FQGNSA. CDR3 length equals 17 residues. Between the trimmed V and J ends, which lost 3 bases and 0 bases, there was a span of 12 bases. Vbeta (60) and Jbeta (13) primers were used in the PCR. Method: immunoSEQ multiplex PCR; TCRdb's copy keeps in-frame clones and lacks some. The table records about 84,000 clones, 63% of them present only once. As to this clone: What it binds is not known.

The chain carries TRBV7-2 and TRBJ2-6; tentative D call: TRBD1 (6 bases). The sequenced sample was PBMCs. The sequence derives from a woman in her 40s in good health and CMV-seropositive. The CDR3: CASSFLTGFSGANVLTF. Written as DNA, the CDR3 is TGTGCCAGCAGCTTCCTTACAGGGTTCTCTGGGGCCAACGTCCTGACTTTC. Full variable domain (missing parts from reference TRBV7-2 and TRBJ2-6): GAGVSQSPSNKVTEKGKDVELRCDPISGHTALYWYRQSLGQGLEFLIYFQGNSAPDKSGLPSDRFSAERTGGSVSTLTIQRTQQEDSAVYLCASSFLTGFSGANVLTFGAGSRLTVL.